This TCR beta chain comes out of a study of CD8 T cells in ankylosing spondylitis. Study-wide findings and caveats: Both synovial fluid and blood in reactive arthritis had previously been reported to carry some motif variants. Reported data indicate significant enrichment of disease-linked clones within matched ankylosing spondylitis synovial fluid. CD8+ by phenotype, disease-linked clones were relatively rare in peripheral blood. What seemed typical of ankylosing spondylitis blood was a TCR beta motif built from several highly homologous variants.

Germline CDR1 is ENHRY and CDR2 is SYGVKD. Deletions cut 5 bases from V and 5 bases from J, with 7 bases between. The CDR3 has 11 amino acids. As concerns this clonotype: Antigen unknown.

Quantitative barcoded 5'-RACE was used to prepare TCR beta libraries. Via MiXCR, TCRdb re-called the 5' RACE reads, giving one row per CDR3 protein. The data hold over 600,000 distinct CDR3 sequences, with around 20% observed a single time. The source is a male donor with ankylosing spondylitis. The V call is TRBV10-3, the J call TRBJ2-7; the D is unclear. Sequenced input: blood, either unsorted or a sorted T cell fraction (not recorded which). This chain's CDR3 is CAISFKDEQYF. Here the CDR3 DNA reads TGTGCCATCAGTTTTAAGGACGAGCAGTACTTC.